These T cell receptor beta chains were read from a single sample in a study of CD8 T cells in Susac syndrome. Each CDR3 protein gets one entry after TCRdb re-called the immunoSEQ multiplex PCR reads with MiXCR. This table holds around 80,000 distinct CDR3 sequences, roughly 95% found once. Material for sequencing was CD8+ T cells from PBMCs. Receptor source: a human donor with Susac syndrome. Both conserved end residues are trimmed from each CDR3. D genes are given only for firm matches.

D	V	CDR3
TRBD1	TRBV9	ASSSRTGYEQY
NA	TRBV11-2	ASSFGRDLRGSTQY
NA	TRBV5-4	ASSSDREDYEQY
NA	TRBV27	ASSPGGLEAEAF
NA	TRBV5-1	ASSLGSGGELF
NA	TRBV5-1	ASSFTGLGYEQY
NA	TRBV12-3/TRBV12-4	ASTPEGSYNEQF
NA	TRBV20-1	SASPDFSYNSPLH
NA	TRBV14	ASSYGTEQY
TRBD1	TRBV27	ASSLGQDDQPQH
NA	TRBV28	ASSHLARDQETQY
NA	TRBV7-6	ASSLDLLGAEAF
TRBD1	TRBV12-3/TRBV12-4	ATTTGVVETQY
TRBD2	TRBV7-6	ASSRERGAGDTQY
TRBD2	TRBV30	AWSVAGLAGGGEQF
NA	TRBV7-2	ASSLLSYNSPLH
NA	TRBV5-4	ASSSWTVETQY
NA	TRBV2	ASIGGRGEQF
NA	TRBV2	ASNRGGGYGYT
NA	TRBV7-9	ASSSGTAGGYT
NA	TRBV5-6	ASSFDPGAYEQY
NA	TRBV5-6	ASSLTTARRNQPQH
TRBD2	TRBV20-1	SARDRDGGAPKNIQY
NA	TRBV25-1	ASSESRAGELF
TRBD2	TRBV14	ASSQDAASGATQY
NA	TRBV7-3	ASSLRRGYTGELF
TRBD2	TRBV2	ASSVGTSGLKLEQY
TRBD2	TRBV6-2/TRBV6-3	ASSASGGAHEQF
NA	TRBV29-1	SVATDTQY
TRBD2	TRBV2	ASSEALLAGEPQETQY
NA	TRBV20-1	SARPTGLYEQY
NA	TRBV7-9	ASSLLSGTQY
NA	TRBV7-2	ASSLLLGLKDEQF
NA	TRBV9	ASSEGGIQETQY
NA	TRBV5-1	ASSLAVAVNEQF
TRBD2	TRBV2	ASSELGSSGAQDTQY
TRBD2	TRBV6-2/TRBV6-3	ASSRRTSVFYEQY
NA	TRBV20-1	SAREVGTEAF
NA	TRBV28	ASFLDRGGNQPQH
NA	TRBV3-1	ASREIQGLRETQY
NA	TRBV28	ASSFSPLGDPTDTQY
NA	TRBV5-6	ASSLARFQETQY
NA	TRBV7-9	ASSLPLHNEQF
NA	TRBV20-1	SAVSVGERDTQY
TRBD2	TRBV15	ATSRDTSGDFYEQY
NA	TRBV14	ASSQWNTEYEQF
NA	TRBV6-2/TRBV6-3	ASRPTGFNTEAF
NA	TRBV9	ASSVASGGGETQY
NA	TRBV15	ATSTRASRAGELF
NA	TRBV20-1	SARALTAWDYGYT
NA	TRBV1	TSSPTGTRGNYEQY
TRBD1	TRBV6-1	ASSERGPTTGELF
NA	TRBV20-1	SAREGQSYEQY
NA	TRBV24-1	ATGGSGAPYNEQF
NA	TRBV20-1	SAREDEKLF
NA	TRBV5-6	ASSAQSNTEAF
TRBD1	TRBV13	ASSLGQGAASYGYT
TRBD2	TRBV29-1	SVLSGGYEQY
NA	TRBV27	ASSSGSSYEQY
TRBD1	TRBV15	ATSETGLYGQY